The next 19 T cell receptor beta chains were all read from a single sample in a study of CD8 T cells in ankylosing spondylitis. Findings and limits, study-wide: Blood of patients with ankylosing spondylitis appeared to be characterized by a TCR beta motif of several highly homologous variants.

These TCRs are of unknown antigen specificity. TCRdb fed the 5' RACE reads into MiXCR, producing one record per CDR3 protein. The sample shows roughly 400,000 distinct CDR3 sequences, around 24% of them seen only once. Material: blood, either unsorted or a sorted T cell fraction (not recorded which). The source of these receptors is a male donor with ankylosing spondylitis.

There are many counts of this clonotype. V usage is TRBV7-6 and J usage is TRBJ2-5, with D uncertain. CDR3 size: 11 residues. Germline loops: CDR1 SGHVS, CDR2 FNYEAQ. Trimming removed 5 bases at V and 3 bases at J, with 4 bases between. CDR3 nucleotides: TGTGCCAGCAGCGCCGAAGAGACCCAGTACTTC. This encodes CASSAEETQYF.

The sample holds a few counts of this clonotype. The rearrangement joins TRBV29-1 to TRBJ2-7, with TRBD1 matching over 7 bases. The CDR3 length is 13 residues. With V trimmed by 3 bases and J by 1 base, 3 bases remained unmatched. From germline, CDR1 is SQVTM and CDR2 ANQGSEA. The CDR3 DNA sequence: TGCAGCGTTGATGGGACAGAGTCCTACGAGCAGTACTTC. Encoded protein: CSVDGTESYEQYF.

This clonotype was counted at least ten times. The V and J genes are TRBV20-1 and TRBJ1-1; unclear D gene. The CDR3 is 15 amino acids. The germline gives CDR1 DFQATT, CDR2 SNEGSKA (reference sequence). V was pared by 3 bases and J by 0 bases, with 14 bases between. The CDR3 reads CSARKWQSMNTEAFF. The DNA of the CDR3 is TGCAGTGCTAGGAAGTGGCAGAGCATGAACACTGAAGCTTTCTTT.

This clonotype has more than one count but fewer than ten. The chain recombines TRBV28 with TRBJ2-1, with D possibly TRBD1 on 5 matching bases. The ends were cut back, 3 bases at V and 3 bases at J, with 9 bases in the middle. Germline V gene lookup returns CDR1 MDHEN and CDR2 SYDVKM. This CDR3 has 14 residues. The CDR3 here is CASSFRRGYNEQFF. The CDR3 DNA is TGTGCCAGCAGTTTTCGTAGGGGCTACAATGAGCAGTTCTTC.

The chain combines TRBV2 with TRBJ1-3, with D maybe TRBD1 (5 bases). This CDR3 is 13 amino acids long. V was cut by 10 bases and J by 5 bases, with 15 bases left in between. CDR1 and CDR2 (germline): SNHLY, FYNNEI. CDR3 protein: CATGGEGRNTIYF. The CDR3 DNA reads TGTGCCACCGGAGGGGAGGGACGAAACACCATATATTTT. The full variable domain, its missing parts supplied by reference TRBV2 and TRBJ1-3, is EPEVTQTPSHQVTQMGQEVILRCVPISNHLYFYWYRQILGQKVEFLVSFYNNEISEKSEIFDDQFSVERPDGSNFTLKIRSTKLEDSAMYFCATGGEGRNTIYFGEGSWLTVV.

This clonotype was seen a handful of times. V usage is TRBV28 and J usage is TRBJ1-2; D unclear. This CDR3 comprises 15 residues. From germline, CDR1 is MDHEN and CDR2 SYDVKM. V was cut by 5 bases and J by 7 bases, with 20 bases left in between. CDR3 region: CASSVLYGQSIGYTF. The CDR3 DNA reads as TGTGCCAGCAGTGTTTTGTATGGGCAGAGTATTGGCTACACCTTC.

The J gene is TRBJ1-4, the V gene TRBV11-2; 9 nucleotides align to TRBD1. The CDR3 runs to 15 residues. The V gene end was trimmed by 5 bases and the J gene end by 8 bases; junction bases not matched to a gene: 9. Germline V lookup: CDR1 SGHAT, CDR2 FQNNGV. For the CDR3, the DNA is TGTGCCAGCAGCAAAGGACAGGGGCGCGGAGAAAAACTGTTTTTT. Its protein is CASSKGQGRGEKLFF. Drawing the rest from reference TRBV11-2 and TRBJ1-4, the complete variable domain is EAGVAQSPRYKIIEKRQSVAFWCNPISGHATLYWYQQILGQGPKLLIQFQNNGVVDDSQLPKDRFSAERLKGVDSTLKIQPAKLEDSAVYLCASSKGQGRGEKLFFGSGTQLSVL.

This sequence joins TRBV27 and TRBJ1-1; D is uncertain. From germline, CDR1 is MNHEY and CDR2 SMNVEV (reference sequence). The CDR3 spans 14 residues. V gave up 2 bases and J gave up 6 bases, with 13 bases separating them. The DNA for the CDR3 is TGTGCCAGCAGTTTAGCGGGTCGAAAGGCTGAAGCTTTCTTT. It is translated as CASSLAGRKAEAFF.

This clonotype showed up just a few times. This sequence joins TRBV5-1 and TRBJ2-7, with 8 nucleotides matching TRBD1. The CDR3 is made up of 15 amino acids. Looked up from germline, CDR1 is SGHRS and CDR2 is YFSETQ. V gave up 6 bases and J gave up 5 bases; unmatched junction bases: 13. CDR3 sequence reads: CASTSRTGTWNEQYF. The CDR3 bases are TGCGCCAGCACCTCTCGGACAGGGACTTGGAACGAGCAGTACTTC.

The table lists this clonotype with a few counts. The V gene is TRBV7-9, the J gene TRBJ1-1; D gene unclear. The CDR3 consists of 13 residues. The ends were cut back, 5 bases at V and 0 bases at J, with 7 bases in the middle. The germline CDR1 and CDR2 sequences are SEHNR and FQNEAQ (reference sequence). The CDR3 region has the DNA TGTGCCAGCAGCAAAACGGTGAACACTGAAGCTTTCTTT. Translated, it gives CASSKTVNTEAFF.

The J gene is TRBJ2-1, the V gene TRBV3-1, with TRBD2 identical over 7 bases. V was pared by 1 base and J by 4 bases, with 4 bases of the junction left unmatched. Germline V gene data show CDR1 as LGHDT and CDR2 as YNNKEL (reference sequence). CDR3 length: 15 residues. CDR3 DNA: TGTGCCAGCAGCCAAGCCCCTAGCGGTTACAATGAGCAGTTCTTC. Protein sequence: CASSQAPSGYNEQFF.

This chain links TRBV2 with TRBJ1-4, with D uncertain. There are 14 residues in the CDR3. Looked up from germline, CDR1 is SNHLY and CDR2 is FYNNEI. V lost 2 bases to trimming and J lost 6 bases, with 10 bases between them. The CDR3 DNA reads TGTGCCAGCAGTGAAACACAGCCAGATGAAAAACTGTTTTTT. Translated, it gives CASSETQPDEKLFF.

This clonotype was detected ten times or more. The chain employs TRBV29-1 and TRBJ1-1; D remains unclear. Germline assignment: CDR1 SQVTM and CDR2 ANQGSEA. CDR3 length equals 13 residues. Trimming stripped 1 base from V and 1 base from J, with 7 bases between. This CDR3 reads CSVEVVRNTEAFF. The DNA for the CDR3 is TGCAGCGTTGAAGTGGTCAGGAACACTGAAGCTTTCTTT.

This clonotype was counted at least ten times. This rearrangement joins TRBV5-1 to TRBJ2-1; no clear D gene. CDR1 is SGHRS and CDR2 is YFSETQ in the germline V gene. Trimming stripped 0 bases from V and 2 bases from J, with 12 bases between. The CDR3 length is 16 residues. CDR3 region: CASSLVLGLTYNEQFF. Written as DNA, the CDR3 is TGCGCCAGCAGCTTGGTTCTGGGCCTCACCTACAATGAGCAGTTCTTC.

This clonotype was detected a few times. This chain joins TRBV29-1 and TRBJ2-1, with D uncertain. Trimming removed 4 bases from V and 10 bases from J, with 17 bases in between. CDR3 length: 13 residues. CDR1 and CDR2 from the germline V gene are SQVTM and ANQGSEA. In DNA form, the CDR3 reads TGCAGCGTTGTTATCCCCGGCACTTTCGAGCAGTTCTTC. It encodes CSVVIPGTFEQFF.

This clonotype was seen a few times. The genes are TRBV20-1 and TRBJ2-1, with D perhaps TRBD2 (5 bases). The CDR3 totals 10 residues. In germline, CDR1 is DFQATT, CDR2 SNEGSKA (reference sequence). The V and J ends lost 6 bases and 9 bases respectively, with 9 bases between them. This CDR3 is CSASRGEQFF. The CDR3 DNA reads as TGCAGTGCCTCCCGGGGTGAGCAGTTCTTC.

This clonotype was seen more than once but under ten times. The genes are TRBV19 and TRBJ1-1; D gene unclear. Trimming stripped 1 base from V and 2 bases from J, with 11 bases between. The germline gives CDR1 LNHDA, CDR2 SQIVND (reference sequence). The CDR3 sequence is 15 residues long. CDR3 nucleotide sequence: TGTGCCAGTAGTATAGGGGTGGGCAGAAACACTGAAGCTTTCTTT. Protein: CASSIGVGRNTEAFF.

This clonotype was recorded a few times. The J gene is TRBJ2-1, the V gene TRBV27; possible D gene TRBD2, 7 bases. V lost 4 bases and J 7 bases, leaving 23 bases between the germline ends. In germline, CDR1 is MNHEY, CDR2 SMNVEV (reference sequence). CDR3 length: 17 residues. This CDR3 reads CASSSQEGEGLRNEQFF. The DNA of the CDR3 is TGTGCCAGCAGTTCCCAGGAGGGGGAGGGCCTTAGAAATGAGCAGTTCTTC.

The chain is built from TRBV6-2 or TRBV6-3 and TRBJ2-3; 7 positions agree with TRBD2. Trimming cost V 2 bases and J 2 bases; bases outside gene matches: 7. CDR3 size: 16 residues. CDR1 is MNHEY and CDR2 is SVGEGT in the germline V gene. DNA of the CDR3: TGTGCCAGCAGTTACGAGCGGGGAGGATACACAGATACGCAGTATTTT. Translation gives CASSYERGGYTDTQYF.